This TCR beta chain was observed in a study of blood T cell repertoires in COVID-19. Study as a whole: Sources were T cells, B-cell-depleted T cells, or PBMCs; the material itself was cDNA or gDNA.

Germline values: CDR1 KGHSH, CDR2 LQKENI. There are 14 residues in the CDR3. After removal of 2 bases from V and 1 base from J, the junction contained 1 base not matched to a gene. As handled by the study authors: Nucleated cell number was recorded as an estimate derived from reference gene primer amplification. Generated by immunoSEQ multiplex PCR, the TCRdb table keeps only in-frame clones and is missing some. The V and J calls and clone size are taken from that table; D and trimming were inferred from the DNA. The sample contains some 70,000 clones, nearly 90% of which appear only once. The chain combines TRBV18 with TRBJ2-5, with TRBD1 matching over 7 bases. The receptor was derived from a man aged 50 or older with acute or convalescent COVID-19. Sequenced material: peripheral blood. CDR3 residues: CASSPNRGQETQYF. CDR3 coding DNA: TGTGCCAGCTCACCAAACAGGGGCCAAGAGACCCAGTACTTC.